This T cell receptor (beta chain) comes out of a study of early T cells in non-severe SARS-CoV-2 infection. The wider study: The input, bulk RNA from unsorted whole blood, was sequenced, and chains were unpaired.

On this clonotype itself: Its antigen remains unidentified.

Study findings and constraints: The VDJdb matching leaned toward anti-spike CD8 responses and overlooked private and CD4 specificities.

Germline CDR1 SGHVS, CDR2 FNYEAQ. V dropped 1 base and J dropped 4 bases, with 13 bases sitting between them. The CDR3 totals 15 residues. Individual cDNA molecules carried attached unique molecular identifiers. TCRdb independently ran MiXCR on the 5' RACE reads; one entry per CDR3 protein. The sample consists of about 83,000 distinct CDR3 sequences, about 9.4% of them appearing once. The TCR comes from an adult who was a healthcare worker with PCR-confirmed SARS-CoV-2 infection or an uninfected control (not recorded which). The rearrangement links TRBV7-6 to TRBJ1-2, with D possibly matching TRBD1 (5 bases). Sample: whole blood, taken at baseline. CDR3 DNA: TGTGCCAGCAGCTTAGGGGTAGGGACGATCTATGGCTACACCTTC. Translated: CASSLGVGTIYGYTF.